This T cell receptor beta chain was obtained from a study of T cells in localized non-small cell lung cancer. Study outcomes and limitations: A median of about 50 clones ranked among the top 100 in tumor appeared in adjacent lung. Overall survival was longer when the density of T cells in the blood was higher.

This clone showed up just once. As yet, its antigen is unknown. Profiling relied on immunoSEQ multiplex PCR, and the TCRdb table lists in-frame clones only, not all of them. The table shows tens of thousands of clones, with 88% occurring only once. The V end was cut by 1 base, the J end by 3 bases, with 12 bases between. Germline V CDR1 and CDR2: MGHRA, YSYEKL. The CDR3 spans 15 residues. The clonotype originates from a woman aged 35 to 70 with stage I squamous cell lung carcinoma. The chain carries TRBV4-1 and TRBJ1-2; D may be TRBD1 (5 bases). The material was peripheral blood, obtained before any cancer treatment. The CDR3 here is CASSQADTGDYGYTF. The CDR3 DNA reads TGCGCCAGCAGCCAAGCAGACACGGGGGACTATGGCTACACCTTC.